These 18 T cell receptor beta chains were sequenced from one sample in a study of beta chain features in type 1 diabetes. Study-level findings and limits: When Type 1 diabetes patients were examined, their TCRB CDR3s proved moderately but significantly shorter in all four CD4+ subsets.

What these receptors recognize is not known. Reverse transcription of all isolated RNA meant that expressed TCRB transcripts were sequenced. The assay was immunoSEQ multiplex PCR, and TCRdb's table has in-frame clones only and misses some. Of a few hundred thousand clones listed, 9.6% are singletons. The sequenced sample was central memory CD4+ T cells from blood. Every receptor here comes from a man aged 25-45 years with type 1 diabetes.

This clone was seen more than once but under ten times. V is TRBV5-1 and J is TRBJ1-1; a possible D gene is TRBD1 (5 bases). Trimming left V 6 bases short and J 5 bases short, with 17 bases between. Germline CDR1 SGHRS, CDR2 YFSETQ. This CDR3 has 14 amino acids. DNA of the CDR3: TGCGCCAGCATTAAGGACGGGGACCTTACTGAAGCTTTCTTT. Residues: CASIKDGDLTEAFF.

This clone has more than one count but fewer than ten. The chain carries TRBV6-5 and TRBJ1-5; the D gene is possibly TRBD1 (5 bases). CDR1 and CDR2 (germline): MNHEY, SVGAGI. V lost 5 bases and J lost 5, with 7 bases in between. The CDR3 sequence is 12 residues long. The CDR3 protein is CASSGRDQPQHF. The CDR3 bases are TGTGCCAGCAGTGGCAGGGATCAGCCCCAGCATTTT.

In the case of this clone: Other DNA variants within this sample encode the same CDR3. The chain is built from TRBV6-5 and TRBJ1-5; no clear D gene. CDR3 length: 14 amino acids. The V end was cut by 4 bases, the J end by 5 bases, with 12 bases between. Germline loops: CDR1 MNHEY, CDR2 SVGAGI. CDR3 bases: TGTGCCAGCAGTTCGGCCCAACGGGATCAGCCCCAGCATTTT. Its translation is CASSSAQRDQPQHF.

This clone was picked up a small number of times. The chain employs TRBV2 and TRBJ2-5; no clear D. The V gene lost 9 bases and the J gene lost 4 bases, with 3 bases spanning the gap. The germline V gene has CDR1 SNHLY and CDR2 FYNNEI. The CDR3 spans 9 residues. The CDR3 DNA is TGTGCCAGTGGAGAGACCCAGTACTTC. Protein: CASGETQYF.

The chain recombines TRBV9 with TRBJ2-5, with TRBD2 matching over 8 bases. Germline V gives CDR1 SGDLS, CDR2 YYNGEE. V trimming: 4 bases; J trimming: 2 bases; junction bases outside the gene matches: 7. The CDR3 loop spans 15 amino acids. The CDR3 nucleotides are TGTGCCAGCAGCCCCCTGGTAGCGGGACAAGAGACCCAGTACTTC. Protein: CASSPLVAGQETQYF.

In the case of this clone: The same CDR3 also results from other DNA sequences found in this sample. The DNA for the CDR3 is TGTGCCAGCAGCCCAGCGAGGGGGAGAGGCTATGGCTACACCTTC. Encoded protein: CASSPARGRGYGYTF. The J gene is TRBJ1-2, the V gene TRBV11-2; possible D gene TRBD1, 6 bases. The CDR3 covers 15 residues. V was shortened by 5 bases and J by 4 bases, with 17 bases between the two germline ends. Germline V lookup: CDR1 SGHAT, CDR2 FQNNGV.

This chain connects TRBV30 to TRBJ1-2; no clear D gene. The germline V and J ends were trimmed by 4 bases and 8 bases, with 14 bases remaining between them. Germline V lookup: CDR1 GTSNPN, CDR2 SVGIG (reference sequence). The CDR3 contains 12 residues. CDR3 nucleotide sequence: TGTGCCTGGACGGCGGGGATCGGAGGCTACACCTTC. Translation: CAWTAGIGGYTF.

This clone was counted at least ten times. The CDR3 here is CASSFGQGYEQYF. CDR3 bases: TGCGCCAGCAGCTTTGGACAGGGCTACGAGCAGTACTTC. V is TRBV4-1 and J is TRBJ2-7, with 8 nucleotides matching TRBD1. Germline V gene data show CDR1 as MGHRA and CDR2 as YSYEKL. This CDR3 region has 13 residues. Unmatched junction bases numbered 3, after V lost 5 bases and J lost 3 bases.

As to this clone: In the same sample, other DNA sequences code for this CDR3. V is TRBV7-9 and J is TRBJ2-1, with unresolved D. With 1 base removed from V and 1 base from J, the gap between germline ends came to 5 bases. This CDR3 comprises 14 residues. Germline assignment: CDR1 SEHNR and CDR2 FQNEAQ (reference sequence). CDR3 nucleotides: TGTGCCAGCAGCTTAGAGGGTTCCTACAATGAGCAGTTCTTC. This codes for CASSLEGSYNEQFF.

Worth noting for this clone: The same CDR3 can be traced to other DNA sequences in this sample. This chain connects TRBV5-1 to TRBJ1-1, with D possibly TRBD1 on 5 matching bases. CDR3 length: 14 residues. V shed 0 bases and J shed 2 bases, with 8 bases lying between them. The germline V gene has CDR1 SGHRS and CDR2 YFSETQ. CDR3 loop: CASSLVRGNTEAFF. The DNA for the CDR3 is TGCGCCAGCAGCTTGGTTAGGGGAAACACTGAAGCTTTCTTT.

The V call is TRBV28, the J call TRBJ2-7; D gene ambiguous. The CDR3 is made up of 13 amino acids. Germline CDR1 and CDR2: MDHEN and SYDVKM. V lost 5 bases, J lost 3 bases, and 11 bases lay in between. The CDR3 sequence: CASSVPGVYEQYF. DNA for the CDR3: TGTGCCAGCAGTGTACCTGGAGTCTACGAGCAGTACTTC.

The table lists this clone with many counts. V and J are TRBV5-1 and TRBJ1-5; D not resolved. The length of the CDR3 is 13 residues. Trimming pared 0 bases from V and 5 bases from J, leaving 6 bases between. Per the germline V gene, CDR1 is SGHRS and CDR2 is YFSETQ. The CDR3 loop reads CASSLGADQPQHF. The DNA of the CDR3 is TGCGCCAGCAGCTTGGGGGCAGATCAGCCCCAGCATTTT. Based on the CDR3 plus reference TRBV5-1 and TRBJ1-5, the full variable domain is KAGVTQTPRYLIKTRGQQVTLSCSPISGHRSVSWYQQTPGQGLQFLFEYFSETQRNKGNFPGRFSGRQFSNSRSEMNVSTLELGDSALYLCASSLGADQPQHFGDGTRLSIL.

This chain uses TRBV7-2 with TRBJ1-1, with a possible D match to TRBD1 (5 bases). Germline V gene sequence: CDR1 SGHTA, CDR2 FQGNSA. This CDR3 is built from 13 residues. V lost 4 bases and J lost 6, with 12 bases in between. CDR3 DNA: TGTGCCAGCAGCTCTTCAGGGATCGCTGAAGCTTTCTTT. Residues: CASSSSGIAEAFF.

The V gene is TRBV7-2, the J gene TRBJ2-3, with TRBD2 matching over 10 bases. The V gene's germline CDR1 is SGHTA and CDR2 FQGNSA. The CDR3 contains 17 residues. Trimming removed 2 bases from V and 5 bases from J; junction bases left unmatched: 10. The CDR3 is CASSLNSLAGAGDTQYF. In DNA form, the CDR3 reads TGTGCCAGCAGCTTAAATAGTCTAGCGGGAGCTGGAGATACGCAGTATTTT.

This clone was detected ten times or more. The chain combines TRBV7-8 with TRBJ2-1; D not certain. The V end lost 1 base, the J end lost 6 bases, and 7 bases lay between the germline ends. The germline CDR1 and CDR2 sequences are SGHVS and FQNEAQ. This CDR3 is 13 amino acids long. The CDR3 nucleotides read TGTGCCAGCAGCTTAGTACAGATCAATGAGCAGTTCTTC. This codes for CASSLVQINEQFF.

V is TRBV7-8 and J is TRBJ1-2; D is unresolved. This CDR3 comprises 15 residues. With 0 bases removed from V and 0 bases from J, the gap between germline ends came to 8 bases. CDR1 is SGHVS, CDR2 FQNEAQ, per germline. The CDR3 DNA reads TGTGCCAGCAGCTTAGCTATTCAGACTAACTATGGCTACACCTTC. Residues: CASSLAIQTNYGYTF.

The CDR3, as DNA: TGTGCCAGCAGTTCAACCCGACAGGGAACAGCAACTAATGAAAAACTGTTTTTT. It yields the protein CASSSTRQGTATNEKLFF. The chain combines TRBV27 with TRBJ1-4, with 7 bases matching TRBD1. The junction had 11 bases not matched to a gene; V was cut back by 4 bases and J by 0 bases. Germline loops: CDR1 MNHEY, CDR2 SMNVEV (reference sequence). The CDR3 sequence is 18 residues long.

In this sample, this clone turned up a few times. This sequence joins TRBV7-2 and TRBJ2-7; a weak D match, TRBD1 (5 bases). Per germline, CDR1 SGHTA and CDR2 FQGNSA. CDR3 length: 13 amino acids. Trimming took off 2 bases at V and 7 bases at J, with 12 bases between the two ends. The CDR3: CASSLLQGGEQYF. The CDR3 bases are TGTGCCAGCAGCTTATTGCAGGGCGGAGAGCAGTACTTC.